The subject of this entry is one T cell receptor (beta chain). Antigen unknown. These data come from a study of blood T cells in healthy people across ages. The germline V and J ends were trimmed by 4 bases and 2 bases, with 17 bases remaining between them. Germline-derived CDR1 and CDR2 are SQVTM and ANQGSEA. The CDR3 is 15 residues long. Overall study results and limits: Samples with more naive T cells showed higher observed beta diversity. Unsorted PBMC input precluded a conclusive naive versus antigen-experienced comparison.

Russia was home to the donors, healthy Caucasian individuals aged about 6 to 90. Primers used in a second PCR of about 6 to 12 cycles were a sample-barcoded 5' primer and a J-beta primer mix. A template-switch adaptor with 12 random nucleotides tagged each cDNA molecule. From the 5' RACE reads, TCRdb called clonotypes with MiXCR, one entry per CDR3 protein. The sample lists approximately 830,000 distinct CDR3 sequences, less than 80% occurring once. Source material: blood. The chain uses TRBV29-1 and TRBJ1-1, with D perhaps matching TRBD1 (5 bases). This receptor was identified in a man aged 25 to 45 in good health. The CDR3 loop reads CSVVWGAGLNTEAFF. In DNA, the CDR3 is TGCAGCGTTGTGTGGGGCGCAGGGCTAAACACTGAAGCTTTCTTT.